This is a list of T cell receptor beta chains from one sample in a study of T cell responses to AZD1222 COVID-19 vaccine. Clones were sequenced by immunoSEQ multiplex PCR, and TCRdb holds only the in-frame ones, with some missing. This sample yields approximately 110,000 clones, of which 89% are seen a single time; 4.2% belongs to the top ten. The source was peripheral blood, collected on day 0 of AZD1222 vaccination. All receptors derive from an adult in good health. The CDR3 runs from the conserved cysteine through the conserved F or W. Each record gives: J gene, V gene, clone size, D gene, CDR3 DNA, CDR3 protein. D genes are given only for firm matches. For some rows the clone size is stated as once, few or many, or as a class when expanded; others skip it.

j_call: TRBJ2-3
v_call: TRBV7-6
clone_size: -
d_call: TRBD2
cdr3_nt: TGTGCCAGCAGCCGCGGGACTAGCGGGGGGGCCCTCACAGATACGCAGTATTTT
cdr3_aa: CASSRGTSGGALTDTQYF

j_call: TRBJ2-6
v_call: TRBV18
clone_size: -
d_call: -
cdr3_nt: TGTGCCAGCTCACCAAGCGGGGCCAACGTCCTGACTTTC
cdr3_aa: CASSPSGANVLTF

j_call: TRBJ1-2
v_call: TRBV11-2
clone_size: -
d_call: -
cdr3_nt: TGTGCCAGCAGCTTTTACCCAAACTATCCGCTCGGCTACACCTTC
cdr3_aa: CASSFYPNYPLGYTF

j_call: TRBJ2-5
v_call: TRBV28
clone_size: -
d_call: TRBD2
cdr3_nt: TGTGCCAGCAGTTTACGGGGGGGCCTCGAGACCCAGTACTTC
cdr3_aa: CASSLRGGLETQYF

j_call: TRBJ2-1
v_call: TRBV30
clone_size: -
d_call: TRBD2
cdr3_nt: TGTGCGTGGACTAGCGGGGGAATTGGGCAGTTCTTC
cdr3_aa: CAWTSGGIGQFF

j_call: TRBJ2-7
v_call: TRBV12-3/TRBV12-4
clone_size: -
d_call: TRBD1
cdr3_nt: TGTGCCAGCAGTTTAATAGGGGGCGGCGAGCAGTACTTC
cdr3_aa: CASSLIGGGEQYF

j_call: TRBJ2-7
v_call: TRBV12-3/TRBV12-4
clone_size: -
d_call: -
cdr3_nt: TGTGCCAGCGCTCCGGGGGTTGAGCAGTACTTC
cdr3_aa: CASAPGVEQYF

j_call: TRBJ1-6
v_call: TRBV30
clone_size: once
d_call: -
cdr3_nt: TGTGCCTGGTCCCCTAGAGGGGGATATTCACCCCTCCACTTT
cdr3_aa: CAWSPRGGYSPLHF

j_call: TRBJ1-6
v_call: TRBV6-5
clone_size: -
d_call: -
cdr3_nt: TGTGCCACCCAGGACAGAGCCAATTCACCCCTCCACTTT
cdr3_aa: CATQDRANSPLHF

j_call: TRBJ1-6
v_call: TRBV4-3
clone_size: -
d_call: -
cdr3_nt: TGCGCCAGCAGCCAAGGAGGGGCGCATCTTAATTCACCCCTCCACTTT
cdr3_aa: CASSQGGAHLNSPLHF

j_call: TRBJ1-5
v_call: TRBV28
clone_size: few
d_call: TRBD1
cdr3_nt: TGTGCCAGCAGTTGGGGGACAGATAGCAATCAGCCCCAGCATTTT
cdr3_aa: CASSWGTDSNQPQHF

j_call: TRBJ2-2
v_call: TRBV5-1
clone_size: once
d_call: TRBD2
cdr3_nt: TGCGCCAGCAGCGCTCTTAATAGCGGGAACGGGGAGCTGTTTTTT
cdr3_aa: CASSALNSGNGELFF

j_call: TRBJ1-1
v_call: TRBV30
clone_size: -
d_call: TRBD1
cdr3_nt: TGTGCCGTGGACAGGGCGTTGAACACTGAAGCTTTCTTT
cdr3_aa: CAVDRALNTEAFF

j_call: TRBJ2-5
v_call: TRBV4-3
clone_size: medium-sized
d_call: -
cdr3_nt: TGCGCCAGCAGCCAAGATAATGTGAAAGAGACCCAGTACTTC
cdr3_aa: CASSQDNVKETQYF

j_call: TRBJ1-3
v_call: TRBV19
clone_size: -
d_call: TRBD1
cdr3_nt: TGTGCCAGTATCGCAGGGGGATCTGGAAACACCATATATTTT
cdr3_aa: CASIAGGSGNTIYF

j_call: TRBJ1-4
v_call: TRBV6-5
clone_size: -
d_call: -
cdr3_nt: TGTGCCACCAGAATTGGCGTGGCTAATGAAAAACTGTTTTTT
cdr3_aa: CATRIGVANEKLFF

j_call: TRBJ2-3
v_call: TRBV28
clone_size: -
d_call: -
cdr3_nt: TGTGCCAGCAGTTTAAACGTGGAGGATACGCAGTATTTT
cdr3_aa: CASSLNVEDTQYF

j_call: TRBJ2-7
v_call: TRBV3-1/TRBV3-2
clone_size: few
d_call: -
cdr3_nt: TGTGCCAGCAGCCTCCTCTTGGGAGAGCAGTACTTC
cdr3_aa: CASSLLLGEQYF

j_call: TRBJ1-6
v_call: TRBV27
clone_size: -
d_call: -
cdr3_nt: TGTGCCAGCAGTCCCGCCCGGGGCGGATCACCCCTCCACTTT
cdr3_aa: CASSPARGGSPLHF

j_call: TRBJ2-5
v_call: TRBV5-1
clone_size: -
d_call: -
cdr3_nt: TGCGCCAGCAGCTTGGGCTCCCGGGCGGGCCCCCAAGAGACCCAGTACTTC
cdr3_aa: CASSLGSRAGPQETQYF

j_call: TRBJ2-7
v_call: TRBV7-3
clone_size: -
d_call: -
cdr3_nt: TGTGCCAGCCGCAACGAACGGTTATTTGGGGACCGTTTCTACGAGCAGTACTTC
cdr3_aa: CASRNERLFGDRFYEQYF

j_call: TRBJ1-1
v_call: TRBV28
clone_size: -
d_call: -
cdr3_nt: TGTGCCAGCAGTTTACGACTGGGAGACACTGAAGCTTTCTTT
cdr3_aa: CASSLRLGDTEAFF

j_call: TRBJ2-1
v_call: TRBV20-1
clone_size: -
d_call: -
cdr3_nt: TGCAGTGCTAGTCACGGACTAAACAATGAGCAGTTCTTC
cdr3_aa: CSASHGLNNEQFF

j_call: TRBJ1-2
v_call: TRBV14
clone_size: -
d_call: -
cdr3_nt: TGTGCCAGCAGCCAAGAGGGCTTACCCTATGGCTACACCTTC
cdr3_aa: CASSQEGLPYGYTF

j_call: TRBJ1-5
v_call: TRBV19
clone_size: -
d_call: -
cdr3_nt: TGTGCCAGTAGTAAACGAAATCAGCCCCAGCATTTT
cdr3_aa: CASSKRNQPQHF

j_call: TRBJ2-3
v_call: TRBV4-1
clone_size: -
d_call: -
cdr3_nt: TGCGCCAGCAGCCAAGAAGCTGCTAGGGGAGGAGATACGCAGTATTTT
cdr3_aa: CASSQEAARGGDTQYF

j_call: TRBJ1-1
v_call: TRBV30
clone_size: -
d_call: -
cdr3_nt: TGTGCCTGGAGTTTGGGCCAGGACTTGAACACTGAAGCTTTCTTT
cdr3_aa: CAWSLGQDLNTEAFF

j_call: TRBJ2-1
v_call: TRBV30
clone_size: -
d_call: -
cdr3_nt: TGTGCCTGGAGTGGTAGGAATGAGCAGTTCTTC
cdr3_aa: CAWSGRNEQFF

j_call: TRBJ1-6
v_call: TRBV6-5
clone_size: -
d_call: -
cdr3_nt: TGTGCCAGCAGCAGGATGGGTAATTCACCCCTCCACTTT
cdr3_aa: CASSRMGNSPLHF

j_call: TRBJ1-2
v_call: TRBV28
clone_size: -
d_call: TRBD1
cdr3_nt: TGTGCCAGCAGTTTATGGCGGACAGGGGGCAACTATGGCTACACCTTC
cdr3_aa: CASSLWRTGGNYGYTF

j_call: TRBJ2-1
v_call: TRBV12-3/TRBV12-4
clone_size: once
d_call: -
cdr3_nt: TGTGCCAGCAGTTTGGGGGCTAACAATGAGCAGTTCTTC
cdr3_aa: CASSLGANNEQFF

j_call: TRBJ2-5
v_call: TRBV10-3
clone_size: -
d_call: TRBD1
cdr3_nt: TGTGCCATCAGTGACCCTACACAGGGGCACCAAGAGACCCAGTACTTC
cdr3_aa: CAISDPTQGHQETQYF

j_call: TRBJ2-1
v_call: TRBV5-1
clone_size: -
d_call: TRBD2
cdr3_nt: TGCGCCAGCTCCCCGCGGGAGGCCGCCAATGAGCAGTTCTTC
cdr3_aa: CASSPREAANEQFF

j_call: TRBJ2-5
v_call: TRBV5-4
clone_size: -
d_call: TRBD2
cdr3_nt: TGTGCCAGCAGCTTCGGGGGGGGAAAACCGGGCCAAGAGACCCAGTACTTC
cdr3_aa: CASSFGGGKPGQETQYF

j_call: TRBJ1-2
v_call: TRBV28
clone_size: -
d_call: -
cdr3_nt: TGTGCCAGCAGTAAACAATACCGGTATGGCTACACCTTC
cdr3_aa: CASSKQYRYGYTF

j_call: TRBJ1-4
v_call: TRBV24-1
clone_size: -
d_call: -
cdr3_nt: TGTGCCACCAGCGAACAACCGAGTGGGAAACTGTTTTTT
cdr3_aa: CATSEQPSGKLFF

j_call: TRBJ2-1
v_call: TRBV14
clone_size: few
d_call: -
cdr3_nt: TGTGCCAGCAGCCAACAGAGCTCCTACAATGAGCAGTTCTTC
cdr3_aa: CASSQQSSYNEQFF

j_call: TRBJ1-4
v_call: TRBV28
clone_size: once
d_call: -
cdr3_nt: TGTGCCAGCACCGCGAGATATGAAAAACTGTTTTTT
cdr3_aa: CASTARYEKLFF

j_call: TRBJ2-2
v_call: TRBV4-3
clone_size: -
d_call: -
cdr3_nt: TGCGCCAGCAGCCAAGCACCGGCGGAGAACACCGGGGAGCTGTTTTTT
cdr3_aa: CASSQAPAENTGELFF